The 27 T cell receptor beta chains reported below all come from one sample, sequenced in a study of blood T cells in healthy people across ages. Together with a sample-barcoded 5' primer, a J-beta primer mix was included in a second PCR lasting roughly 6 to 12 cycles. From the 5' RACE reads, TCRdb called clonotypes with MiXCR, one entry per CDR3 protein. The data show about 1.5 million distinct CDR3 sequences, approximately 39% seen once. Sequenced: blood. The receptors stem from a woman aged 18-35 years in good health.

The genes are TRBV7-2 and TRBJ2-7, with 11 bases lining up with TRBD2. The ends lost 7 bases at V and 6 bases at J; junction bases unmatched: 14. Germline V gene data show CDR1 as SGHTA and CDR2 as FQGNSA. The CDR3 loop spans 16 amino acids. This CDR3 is CASTQPGLAGLREQYF. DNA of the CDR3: TGTGCCAGCACCCAGCCCGGACTAGCGGGCCTTCGCGAGCAGTACTTC.

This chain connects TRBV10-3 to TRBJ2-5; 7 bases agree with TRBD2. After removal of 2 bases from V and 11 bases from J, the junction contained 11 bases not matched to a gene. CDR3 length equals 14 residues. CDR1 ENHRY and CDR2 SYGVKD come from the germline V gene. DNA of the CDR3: TGTGCCATCAGTGAGCTAGCGGTACGCAATGAGCAGTACTTC. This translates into CAISELAVRNEQYF.

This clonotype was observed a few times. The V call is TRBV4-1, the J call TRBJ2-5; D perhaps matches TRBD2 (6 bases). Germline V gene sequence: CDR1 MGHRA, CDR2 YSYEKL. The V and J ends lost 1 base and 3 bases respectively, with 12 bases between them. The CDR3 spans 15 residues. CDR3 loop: CASSQVGGTKETQYF. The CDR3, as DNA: TGCGCCAGCAGCCAAGTTGGAGGGACCAAAGAGACCCAGTACTTC.

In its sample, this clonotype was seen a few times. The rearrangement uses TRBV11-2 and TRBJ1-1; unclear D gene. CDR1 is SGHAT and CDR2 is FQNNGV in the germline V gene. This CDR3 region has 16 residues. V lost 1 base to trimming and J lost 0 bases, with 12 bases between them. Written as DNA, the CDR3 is TGTGCCAGCAGCTTAGGGTTAGGACGGGTGAACACTGAAGCTTTCTTT. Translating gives CASSLGLGRVNTEAFF.

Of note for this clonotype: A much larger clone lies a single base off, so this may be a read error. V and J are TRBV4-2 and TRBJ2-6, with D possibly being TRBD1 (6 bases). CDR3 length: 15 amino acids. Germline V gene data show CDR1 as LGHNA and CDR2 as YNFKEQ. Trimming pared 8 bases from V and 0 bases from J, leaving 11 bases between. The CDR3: CASGSQGSGANVLTF. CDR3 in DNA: TGTGCCAGCGGCTCACAGGGCTCTGGGGCCAACGTCCTGACTTTC.

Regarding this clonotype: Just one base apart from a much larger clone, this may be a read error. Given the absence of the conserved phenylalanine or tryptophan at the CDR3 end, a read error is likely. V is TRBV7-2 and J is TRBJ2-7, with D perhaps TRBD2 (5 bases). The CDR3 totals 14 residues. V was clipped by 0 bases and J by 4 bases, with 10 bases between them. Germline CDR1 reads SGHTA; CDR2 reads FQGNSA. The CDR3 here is CASSLAAGPYEQYS. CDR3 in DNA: TGTGCCAGCAGCTTAGCGGCGGGCCCTTACGAGCAGTACTCC.

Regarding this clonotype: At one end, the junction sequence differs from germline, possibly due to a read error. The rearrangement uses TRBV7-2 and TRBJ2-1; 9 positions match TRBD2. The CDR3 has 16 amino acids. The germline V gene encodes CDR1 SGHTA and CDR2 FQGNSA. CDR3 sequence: CAGSLILLAGRDEQFF. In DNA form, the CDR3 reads TGTGCCGGCAGCTTAATTCTCCTAGCGGGAAGGGATGAGCAGTTCTTC.

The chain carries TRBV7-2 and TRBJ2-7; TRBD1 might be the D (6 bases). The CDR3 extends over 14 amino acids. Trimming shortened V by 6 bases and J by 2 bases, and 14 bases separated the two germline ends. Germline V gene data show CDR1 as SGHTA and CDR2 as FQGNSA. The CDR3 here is CASSRVGGTYEQYF. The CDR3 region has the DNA TGTGCCAGCAGTCGCGTTGGGGGCACCTACGAGCAGTACTTC.

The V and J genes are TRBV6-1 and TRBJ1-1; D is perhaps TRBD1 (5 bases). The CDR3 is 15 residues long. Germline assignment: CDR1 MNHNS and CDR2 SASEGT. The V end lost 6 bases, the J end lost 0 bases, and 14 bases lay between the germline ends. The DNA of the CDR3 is TGTGCCAGCAGAGACAGTCCTACCATGAACACTGAAGCTTTCTTT. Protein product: CASRDSPTMNTEAFF.

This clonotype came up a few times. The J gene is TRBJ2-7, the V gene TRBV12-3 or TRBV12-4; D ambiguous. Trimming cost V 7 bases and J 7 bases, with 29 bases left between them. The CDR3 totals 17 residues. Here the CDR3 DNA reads TGTGCCAGCACCCCCCTCCCCACACTGAGCTCCTACAATGAGCAGTACTTC. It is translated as CASTPLPTLSSYNEQYF.

Here the CDR3 DNA reads TGTGCCTCGCCAGGGACAGGGAACACTGAAGCTTTCTTT. As protein: CASPGTGNTEAFF. The V call is TRBV30, the J call TRBJ1-1; 8 nucleotides line up with TRBD1. V gave up 7 bases and J gave up 1 base; unmatched junction bases: 5. Germline V gives CDR1 GTSNPN, CDR2 SVGIG (reference sequence). The CDR3 sequence is 13 residues long.

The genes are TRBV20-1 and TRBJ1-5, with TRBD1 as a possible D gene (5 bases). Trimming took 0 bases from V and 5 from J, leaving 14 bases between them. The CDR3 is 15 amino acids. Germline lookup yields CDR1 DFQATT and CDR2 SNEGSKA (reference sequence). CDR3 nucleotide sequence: TGCAGTGCTAGAGATTGGGACCAGGACCATCAGCCCCAGCATTTT. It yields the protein CSARDWDQDHQPQHF.

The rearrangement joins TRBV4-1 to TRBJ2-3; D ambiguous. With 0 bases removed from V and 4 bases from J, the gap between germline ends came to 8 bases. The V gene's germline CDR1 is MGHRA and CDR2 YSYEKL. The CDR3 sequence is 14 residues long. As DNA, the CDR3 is TGCGCCAGCAGCCAAGAGCGTCCTCCAGATACGCAGTATTTT. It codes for CASSQERPPDTQYF.

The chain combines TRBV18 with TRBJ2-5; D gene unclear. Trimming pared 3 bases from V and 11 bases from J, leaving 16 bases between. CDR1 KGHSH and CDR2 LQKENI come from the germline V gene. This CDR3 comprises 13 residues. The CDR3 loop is CASSPSQVYGQYF. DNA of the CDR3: TGTGCCAGCTCACCGAGTCAGGTCTACGGGCAGTACTTC.

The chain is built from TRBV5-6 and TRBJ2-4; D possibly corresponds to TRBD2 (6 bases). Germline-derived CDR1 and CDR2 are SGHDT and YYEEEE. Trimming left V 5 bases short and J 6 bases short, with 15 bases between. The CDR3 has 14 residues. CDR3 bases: TGTGCCAGCAGGCCGGGCGGGGTTCTAAACATTCAGTACTTC. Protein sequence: CASRPGGVLNIQYF.

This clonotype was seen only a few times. The CDR3 bases are TGTGCCAGCACCCCCATCGACAGCCGCGAGCAGTTCTTC. This encodes CASTPIDSREQFF. V gene TRBV9 combines with J gene TRBJ2-1, with a possible D match to TRBD1 (5 bases). CDR1 SGDLS and CDR2 YYNGEE come from the germline V gene. The V end was cut by 6 bases, the J end by 10 bases, with 17 bases between. The length of the CDR3 is 13 residues.

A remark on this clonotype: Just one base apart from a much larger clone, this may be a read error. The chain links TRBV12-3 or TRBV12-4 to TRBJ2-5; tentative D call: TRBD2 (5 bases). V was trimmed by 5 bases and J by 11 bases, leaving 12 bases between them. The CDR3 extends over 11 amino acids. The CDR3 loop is CASSQRVEQYF. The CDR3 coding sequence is TGTGCCAGCAGTCAGAGGGTTGAGCAGTACTTC.

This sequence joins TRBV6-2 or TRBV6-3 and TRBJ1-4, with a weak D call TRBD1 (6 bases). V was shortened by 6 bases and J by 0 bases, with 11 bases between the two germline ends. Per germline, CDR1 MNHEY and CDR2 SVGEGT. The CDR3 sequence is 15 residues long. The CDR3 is CASRSRGTTNEKLFF. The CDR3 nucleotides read TGTGCCAGCAGATCCAGGGGCACAACTAATGAAAAACTGTTTTTT.

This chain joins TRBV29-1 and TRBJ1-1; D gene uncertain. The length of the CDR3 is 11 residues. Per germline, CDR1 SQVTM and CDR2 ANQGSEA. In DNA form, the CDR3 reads TGCGGCCTGGAAGAGGACACTGAAGCTTTCTTT. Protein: CGLEEDTEAFF.

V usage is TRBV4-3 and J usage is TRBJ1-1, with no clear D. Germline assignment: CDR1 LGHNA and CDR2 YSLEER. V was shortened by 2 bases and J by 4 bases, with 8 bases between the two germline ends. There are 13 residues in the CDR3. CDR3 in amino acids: CASSQREGTEAFF. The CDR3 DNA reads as TGCGCCAGCAGCCAACGGGAGGGCACTGAAGCTTTCTTT.

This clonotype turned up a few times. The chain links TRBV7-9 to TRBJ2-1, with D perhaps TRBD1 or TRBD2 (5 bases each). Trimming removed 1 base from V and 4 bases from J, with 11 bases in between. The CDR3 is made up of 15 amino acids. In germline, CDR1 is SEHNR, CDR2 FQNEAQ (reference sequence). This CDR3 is CASSLDGREYNEQFF. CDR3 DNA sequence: TGTGCCAGCAGCTTAGATGGCAGGGAGTACAATGAGCAGTTCTTC. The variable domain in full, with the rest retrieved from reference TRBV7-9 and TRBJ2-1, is DTGVSQNPRHKITKRGQNVTFRCDPISEHNRLYWYRQTLGQGPEFLTYFQNEAQLEKSRLLSDRFSAERPKGSFSTLEIQRTEQGDSAMYLCASSLDGREYNEQFFGPGTRLTVL.

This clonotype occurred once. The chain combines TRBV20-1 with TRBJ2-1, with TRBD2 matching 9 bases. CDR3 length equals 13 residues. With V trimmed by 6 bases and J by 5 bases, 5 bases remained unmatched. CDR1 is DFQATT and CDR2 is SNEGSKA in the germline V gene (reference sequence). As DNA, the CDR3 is TGCAGTGCGGGGCGGGGGGGCGACAATGAGCAGTTCTTC. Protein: CSAGRGGDNEQFF.

The CDR3 region is CASSLSLADSYNEQFF. As DNA, the CDR3 is TGCGCCAGCAGCTTGAGTCTAGCGGACTCCTACAATGAGCAGTTCTTC. The genes are TRBV5-1 and TRBJ2-1, with 7 bases aligning to TRBD2. V shed 1 base, J shed 0 bases, and the junction held 4 bases outside the gene matches. Germline V CDR1 and CDR2: SGHRS, YFSETQ. This CDR3 contains 16 residues.

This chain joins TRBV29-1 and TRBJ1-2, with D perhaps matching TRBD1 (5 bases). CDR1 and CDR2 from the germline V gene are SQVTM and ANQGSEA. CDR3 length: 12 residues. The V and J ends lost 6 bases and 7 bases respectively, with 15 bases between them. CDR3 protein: CSVHRGYGGYTF. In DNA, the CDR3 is TGCAGCGTGCATCGGGGGTATGGTGGCTACACCTTC.

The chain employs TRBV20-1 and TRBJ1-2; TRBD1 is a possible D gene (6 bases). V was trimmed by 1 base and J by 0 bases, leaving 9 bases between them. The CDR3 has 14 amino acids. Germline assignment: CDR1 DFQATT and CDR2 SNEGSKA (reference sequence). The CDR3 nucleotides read TGCAGTGCTAGAGCAGGGGTAGCTAACTATGGCTACACCTTC. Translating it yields CSARAGVANYGYTF.

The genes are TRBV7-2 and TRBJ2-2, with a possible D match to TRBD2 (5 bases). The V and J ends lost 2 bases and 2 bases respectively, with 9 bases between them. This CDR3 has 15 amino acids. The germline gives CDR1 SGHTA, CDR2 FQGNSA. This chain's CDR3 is CASSLFSANTGELFF. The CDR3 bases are TGTGCCAGCAGCTTATTTAGCGCCAACACCGGGGAGCTGTTTTTT.

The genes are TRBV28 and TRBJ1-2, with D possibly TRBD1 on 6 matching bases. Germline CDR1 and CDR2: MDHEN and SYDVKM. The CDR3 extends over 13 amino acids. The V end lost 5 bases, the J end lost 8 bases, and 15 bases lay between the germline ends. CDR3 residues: CASSVAGGDGYTF. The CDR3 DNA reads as TGTGCCAGCAGTGTAGCCGGGGGCGACGGCTACACCTTC.